A single sample gave rise to the 24 T cell receptor beta chains below, sequenced in a study of tumour-infiltrating T cells in Burkitt lymphoma. The table came from immunoSEQ multiplex PCR; TCRdb's copy has only in-frame clones and leaves some out. Among 10,000 or so clones listed, about two thirds were seen once. The specimen sequenced was tumor tissue. The receptors stem from a human donor with diffuse large B-cell lymphoma.

This clone was counted only a few times. The V call is TRBV5-1, the J call TRBJ2-7; possibly TRBD2 for D (6 bases). The CDR3 has 15 residues. The germline V and J ends were trimmed by 4 bases and 1 base, with 15 bases remaining between them. Germline-derived CDR1 and CDR2 are SGHRS and YFSETQ. The CDR3 bases are TGCGCCAGCAGCCCGGGGGACGCCTTTTCCTACGAGCAGTACTTC. Protein sequence: CASSPGDAFSYEQYF.

The rearrangement joins TRBV21-1 to TRBJ1-2; the table's TRBD1 call for D was not verified on the DNA. TRBV21-1 represents a pseudogene. There are 16 residues in the CDR3. The CDR3 sequence is CASSPREKGQNYGYTF. CDR3 bases: TGTGCCAGCAGCCCCCGTGAGAAGGGACAGAACTATGGCTACACCTTC.

V gene TRBV6-6 combines with J gene TRBJ2-1, with 9 bases fitting TRBD2. The length of the CDR3 is 16 residues. Germline CDR1 is MNHNY and CDR2 is SVGAGI (reference sequence). J lost 3 bases, V lost 6 bases, and 9 bases had no gene match. Here the CDR3 DNA reads TGTGCCAGCAGCCCTGGGAGCGGGGGGAACTACAATGAGCAGTTCTTC. Encoded protein: CASSPGSGGNYNEQFF.

This sequence joins TRBV2 and TRBJ1-1; no clear D. With 8 bases removed from V and 4 bases from J, the gap between germline ends came to 5 bases. The CDR3 runs 10 residues. Germline CDR1 reads SNHLY; CDR2 reads FYNNEI. The CDR3 loop reads CASASTEAFF. For the CDR3, the DNA is TGTGCCAGCGCCAGCACTGAAGCTTTCTTT.

The chain has TRBV10-2 and TRBJ1-3, with D uncertain. V was clipped by 8 bases and J by 4 bases, with 12 bases between them. CDR3 length: 13 residues. Germline V gives CDR1 WSHSY, CDR2 SAAADI. The CDR3 bases are TGCGCCAGCTACTCCCTAGGAGGAAACACCATATATTTT. This gives the protein CASYSLGGNTIYF.

This sequence joins TRBV7-9 and TRBJ2-1; 11 bases map to TRBD2. Germline V lookup: CDR1 SEHNR, CDR2 FQNEAQ (reference sequence). The J segment lost 15 bases and the V segment lost 2 bases, leaving 6 bases of the junction unmatched. This CDR3 spans 13 amino acids. The CDR3 DNA reads as TGTGCCAGCAGCTTATCGACTAGCGGGGTTGCGTTCTTC. Amino acid sequence: CASSLSTSGVAFF.

Written as DNA, the CDR3 is TGTGCCAGCAGCCCAATTGGAGTGAGACACCTCACTGAAGCTTTCTTT. Encoded protein: CASSPIGVRHLTEAFF. The V gene is TRBV7-9, the J gene TRBJ1-1; D is undetermined. V was pared by 5 bases and J by 4 bases, with 20 bases between. The CDR3 extends over 16 amino acids. Germline V gives CDR1 SEHNR, CDR2 FQNEAQ (reference sequence).

This clone has only a few counts. This chain joins TRBV29-1 and TRBJ1-1; D uncertain. The V end lost 7 bases, the J end lost 8 bases, and 11 bases lay between the germline ends. In germline, CDR1 is SQVTM, CDR2 ANQGSEA. The CDR3 consists of 10 residues. The CDR3 DNA sequence: TGCAGCGCAAATACGGCCGAAGCTTTCTTT. It codes for CSANTAEAFF.

The rearrangement links TRBV4-1 to TRBJ1-2; possibly TRBD1 for D (6 bases). Trimming shortened V by 4 bases and J by 4 bases, and 19 bases separated the two germline ends. Germline loops: CDR1 MGHRA, CDR2 YSYEKL. The CDR3 length is 16 residues. The CDR3 DNA is TGCGCCAGCAGCCCCCCAGGGGTTCCGTCTAGCTATGGCTACACCTTC. Translating gives CASSPPGVPSSYGYTF.

This chain connects TRBV5-1 to TRBJ2-3, with 12 bases that match TRBD2. With V trimmed by 0 bases and J by 2 bases, 7 bases remained unmatched. The CDR3 is made up of 18 amino acids. CDR1 and CDR2 (germline): SGHRS, YFSETQ. The CDR3 DNA is TGCGCCAGCAGCTTGGAAGGAACTAGCGGGGGGTACACAGATACGCAGTATTTT. Translation gives CASSLEGTSGGYTDTQYF. The entire variable domain, with the rest obtained from reference TRBV5-1 and TRBJ2-3, is as follows: KAGVTQTPRYLIKTRGQQVTLSCSPISGHRSVSWYQQTPGQGLQFLFEYFSETQRNKGNFPGRFSGRQFSNSRSEMNVSTLELGDSALYLCASSLEGTSGGYTDTQYFGPGTRLTVL.

This chain joins TRBV11-2 and TRBJ2-5, with 11 bases aligning to TRBD2. V gave up 1 base and J gave up 5 bases; unmatched junction bases: 3. In germline, CDR1 is SGHAT, CDR2 FQNNGV. The CDR3 covers 15 residues. The CDR3 reads CASSLGLAGRETQYF. CDR3 nucleotides: TGTGCCAGCAGCTTAGGACTAGCGGGGCGGGAGACCCAGTACTTC.

In nucleotides, the CDR3 is TGTGCCACCTCAGAGGACAGTAGCAATCAGCCCCAGCATTTT. Translating it yields CATSEDSSNQPQHF. V gene TRBV10-3 combines with J gene TRBJ1-5, with D perhaps matching TRBD1 (6 bases). V gave up 10 bases and J gave up 0 bases, with 13 bases separating them. Germline CDR1 ENHRY, CDR2 SYGVKD. The CDR3 totals 14 residues.

This clone was seen more than once but under ten times. The chain is built from TRBV4-1 and TRBJ1-5; 9 nucleotides match TRBD1. With V trimmed by 4 bases and J by 0 bases, 4 bases remained unmatched. CDR1 is MGHRA and CDR2 is YSYEKL in the germline V gene. This CDR3 region has 16 residues. As DNA, the CDR3 is TGCGCCAGCAGCCTAGGACAGGGGTATAGCAATCAGCCCCAGCATTTT. Encoded protein: CASSLGQGYSNQPQHF.

The genes are TRBV7-9 and TRBJ2-2; 8 nucleotides agree with TRBD1. Per the germline V gene, CDR1 is SEHNR and CDR2 is FQNEAQ (reference sequence). V gave up 5 bases and J gave up 3 bases; unmatched junction bases: 5. The CDR3 is 15 residues long. As DNA, the CDR3 is TGTGCCAGCAGCGGACGGACAGGGCACACCGGGGAGCTGTTTTTT. This translates into CASSGRTGHTGELFF.

In this sample, this clone is medium-sized. The J gene is TRBJ2-7, the V gene TRBV28; D uncertain. V was shortened by 4 bases and J by 3 bases, with 16 bases between the two germline ends. The CDR3 runs to 15 residues. Germline V lookup: CDR1 MDHEN, CDR2 SYDVKM. CDR3 sequence (DNA): TGTGCCAGCAGTTCGCCTAGATTCGGAGTCTACGAGCAGTACTTC. It is translated as CASSSPRFGVYEQYF. The variable domain in full, completed from reference TRBV28 and TRBJ2-7, reads DVKVTQSSRYLVKRTGEKVFLECVQDMDHENMFWYRQDPGLGLRLIYFSYDVKMKEKGDIPEGYSVSREKKERFSLILESASTNQTSMYLCASSSPRFGVYEQYFGPGTRLTVT.

The V gene is TRBV7-9, the J gene TRBJ1-2; D uncertain. The length of the CDR3 is 12 residues. CDR1 is SEHNR and CDR2 is FQNEAQ in the germline V gene (reference sequence). V was clipped by 4 bases and J by 6 bases, with 9 bases between them. As DNA, the CDR3 is TGTGCCAGCAGCTCCGGGATCCATGGCTACACCTTC. It specifies CASSSGIHGYTF.

The V and J genes are TRBV6-1 and TRBJ1-5; D is ambiguous. The CDR3 runs 14 residues. From germline, CDR1 is MNHNS and CDR2 SASEGT. The V gene lost 6 bases and the J gene lost 5 bases, with 14 bases spanning the gap. DNA of the CDR3: TGTGCCAGCAGACGAGGACTCAAGGATCAGCCCCAGCATTTT. Translation: CASRRGLKDQPQHF.

By share, this clone ranks as medium-sized. The chain is built from TRBV19 and TRBJ1-4, with TRBD1 as a possible D gene (5 bases). Germline lookup yields CDR1 LNHDA and CDR2 SQIVND (reference sequence). The CDR3 is 15 amino acids. V was shortened by 5 bases and J by 8 bases, with 18 bases between the two germline ends. In DNA, the CDR3 is TGTGCCAGTAGTGGGTGGGACCCCCCGAGGGAAAAACTGTTTTTT. It specifies CASSGWDPPREKLFF. Together with reference TRBV19 and TRBJ1-4, the CDR3 gives the full variable domain: DGGITQSPKYLFRKEGQNVTLSCEQNLNHDAMYWYRQDPGQGLRLIYYSQIVNDFQKGDIAEGYSVSREKKESFPLTVTSAQKNPTAFYLCASSGWDPPREKLFFGSGTQLSVL.

The chain is built from TRBV6-6 and TRBJ1-1; D not certain. The V and J ends lost 2 bases and 0 bases respectively, with 4 bases between them. Germline lookup yields CDR1 MNHNY and CDR2 SVGAGI (reference sequence). The CDR3 extends over 13 amino acids. The CDR3 nucleotides are TGTGCCAGCAGTTACGAGGTGAACACTGAAGCTTTCTTT. Its protein product is CASSYEVNTEAFF.

This sequence joins TRBV6-1 and TRBJ1-1; 8 bases are a match to TRBD1. V shed 3 bases and J 5 bases; nucleotides not matched to a gene: 8. CDR1 and CDR2 (germline): MNHNS, SASEGT. The CDR3 length is 15 residues. CDR3 sequence (DNA): TGTGCCAGCAGTGACCCTAGGACAGGGCGGACTGAAGCTTTCTTT. Its translation: CASSDPRTGRTEAFF.

This clone came up a few times. The J gene is TRBJ2-2, the V gene TRBV11-2, with D unclear. The CDR3 length is 15 residues. Per the germline V gene, CDR1 is SGHAT and CDR2 is FQNNGV. The V end lost 4 bases, the J end lost 0 bases, and 9 bases lay between the germline ends. CDR3 coding DNA: TGTGCCAGCAGCTCAGTGGCCCCGAACACCGGGGAGCTGTTTTTT. It is translated as CASSSVAPNTGELFF.

The J gene is TRBJ1-2, the V gene TRBV5-1; D gene ambiguous. The germline gives CDR1 SGHRS, CDR2 YFSETQ. The CDR3 consists of 14 residues. V lost 3 bases and J lost 4, with 13 bases in between. CDR3 nucleotide sequence: TGCGCCAGCAGCTACACCATAGGAGGCTATGGCTACACCTTC. As protein: CASSYTIGGYGYTF.

V gene TRBV19 combines with J gene TRBJ2-3; 9 bases are a match to TRBD1. CDR1 and CDR2 from the germline V gene are LNHDA and SQIVND (reference sequence). Losses at the gene ends were 5 bases for V and 4 bases for J; bases not matched to a gene: 10. The CDR3 spans 16 residues. This CDR3 is CASSDLTGGRADTQYF. The CDR3 nucleotides read TGTGCCAGTAGTGATTTGACAGGGGGTCGGGCAGATACGCAGTATTTT.

The chain is built from TRBV7-9 and TRBJ2-7; TRBD1 aligns across 7 bases. V was clipped by 3 bases and J by 2 bases; unmatched bases: 1. Per the germline V gene, CDR1 is SEHNR and CDR2 is FQNEAQ (reference sequence). The CDR3 contains 13 residues. CDR3: CASSFDRAYEQYF. The CDR3 DNA is TGTGCCAGCAGCTTCGACAGGGCCTACGAGCAGTACTTC.